The 17 T cell receptor beta chains in this list originate from one sample, sequenced in a study of beta chain features in type 1 diabetes. Study observations and caveats: Shortening that was moderate but significant affected the TCRB CDR3s of Type 1 diabetes patients in all four CD4+ subsets.

The entirety of the isolated RNA underwent reverse transcription, so expressed TCRB transcripts were sequenced. The table came from immunoSEQ multiplex PCR; TCRdb's copy has only in-frame clones and leaves some out. The sample gives about 370,000 clones, roughly 9.8% of which show up once; approximately 0.6% is in the top ten. For these receptors, no antigen is known. Sequencing used central memory CD4+ T cells from blood. All receptors come from a man aged 30-40 years with type 1 diabetes.

This clone came up many times. The chain joins TRBV14 to TRBJ2-2; no clear D gene. CDR1 and CDR2 from the germline V gene are SGHDN and FVKESK. Trimming removed 1 base at V and 7 bases at J, with 7 bases between. The CDR3 is made up of 13 amino acids. The chain's CDR3 is CASSQVFGGELFF. Written as DNA, the CDR3 is TGTGCCAGCAGCCAAGTTTTCGGCGGGGAGCTGTTTTTT.

There are a few counts of this clone. This chain uses TRBV10-3 with TRBJ2-7; D gene uncertain. CDR3 size: 13 residues. V was pared by 10 bases and J by 1 base, with 14 bases between. The germline V gene has CDR1 ENHRY and CDR2 SYGVKD. CDR3 loop: CASAGQPSYEQYF. The CDR3 nucleotides read TGTGCCAGCGCTGGTCAGCCGTCCTACGAGCAGTACTTC.

The sample holds a few counts of this clone. This chain uses TRBV5-6 with TRBJ1-5; unclear D gene. Germline loops: CDR1 SGHDT, CDR2 YYEEEE. The CDR3 contains 13 residues. Trimming took 3 bases from V and 10 from J, leaving 14 bases between them. CDR3 bases: TGTGCCAGCAGCTCCCTCCCAGATGGACCCCAGCATTTT. Translated: CASSSLPDGPQHF.

A few counts support this clone. The J gene is TRBJ2-3, the V gene TRBV5-1, with 7 bases lining up with TRBD2. The CDR3 is made up of 15 amino acids. Germline CDR1 SGHRS, CDR2 YFSETQ. V dropped 0 bases and J dropped 3; count of bases not matched to a gene: 4. CDR3 loop: CASSLGTRFTDTQYF. The CDR3 DNA is TGCGCCAGCAGCTTGGGGACTAGGTTTACAGATACGCAGTATTTT.

This clone has more than one count but fewer than ten. This sequence joins TRBV27 and TRBJ1-1; possibly TRBD1 for D (6 bases). The CDR3 is 14 residues long. The germline gives CDR1 MNHEY, CDR2 SMNVEV (reference sequence). V was clipped by 6 bases and J by 0 bases, with 11 bases between them. CDR3 bases: TGTGCCAGCAGGTCGTGGGGGCTGAACACTGAAGCTTTCTTT. This sequence encodes CASRSWGLNTEAFF.

This clone came up a few times. The chain has TRBV28 and TRBJ1-4; a possible D gene is TRBD1 (5 bases). V was trimmed by 2 bases and J by 7 bases, leaving 11 bases between them. The CDR3 length is 14 residues. Per the germline V gene, CDR1 is MDHEN and CDR2 is SYDVKM. CDR3 sequence: CASSLEQQGEKLFF. Here the CDR3 DNA reads TGTGCCAGCAGTTTAGAACAGCAGGGTGAAAAACTGTTTTTT.

The chain employs TRBV7-9 and TRBJ1-5; possible D gene TRBD1, 5 bases. CDR1 SEHNR and CDR2 FQNEAQ come from the germline V gene (reference sequence). There are 14 residues in the CDR3. V was pared by 4 bases and J by 6 bases, with 13 bases between. DNA for the CDR3: TGTGCCAGCAGCTCAGGGCAGGGAACTCAGCCCCAGCATTTT. Translated, it gives CASSSGQGTQPQHF. Supplemented by reference TRBV7-9 and TRBJ1-5, the full variable domain reads DTGVSQNPRHKITKRGQNVTFRCDPISEHNRLYWYRQTLGQGPEFLTYFQNEAQLEKSRLLSDRFSAERPKGSFSTLEIQRTEQGDSAMYLCASSSGQGTQPQHFGDGTRLSIL.

Concerning this clone: One end of the junction fails to match germline, which may point to a read error. The V gene is TRBV5-4, the J gene TRBJ1-5; D gene unclear. CDR3 length equals 14 residues. In germline, CDR1 is SGHNT, CDR2 YYREEE (reference sequence). The CDR3 protein is CASSQDPRNQPQHF. The CDR3 DNA sequence: TGCGCCAGCAGCCAAGATCCGCGGAATCAGCCCCAGCATTTT.

This clone turned up a few times. V is TRBV6-1 and J is TRBJ1-1; possibly TRBD1 for D (5 bases). V was trimmed by 6 bases and J by 11 bases, leaving 13 bases between them. The CDR3 loop spans 11 amino acids. Germline V gene lookup returns CDR1 MNHNS and CDR2 SASEGT. The CDR3 nucleotides read TGTGCCAGCAGCTCAGGGTGGGTCGCTTTCTTT. Translation gives CASSSGWVAFF.

V and J are TRBV18 and TRBJ1-2; no definite D call. The CDR3 is 15 amino acids. The germline V gene has CDR1 KGHSH and CDR2 LQKENI. Trimming took off 4 bases at V and 0 bases at J, with 12 bases between the two ends. The CDR3 loop is CASSLDPKANYGYTF. As DNA, the CDR3 is TGTGCCAGCTCACTGGATCCAAAAGCTAACTATGGCTACACCTTC.

In its sample, this clone was seen many times. The chain uses TRBV5-1 and TRBJ1-1; D is ambiguous. Germline V CDR1 and CDR2: SGHRS, YFSETQ. The CDR3 runs to 13 residues. The V gene lost 0 bases and the J gene lost 1 base, with 4 bases spanning the gap. This CDR3 reads CASSLGKNTEAFF. The DNA of the CDR3 is TGCGCCAGCAGCTTGGGCAAGAACACTGAAGCTTTCTTT. Full variable domain (rest looked up from reference TRBV5-1 and TRBJ1-1): KAGVTQTPRYLIKTRGQQVTLSCSPISGHRSVSWYQQTPGQGLQFLFEYFSETQRNKGNFPGRFSGRQFSNSRSEMNVSTLELGDSALYLCASSLGKNTEAFFGQGTRLTVV.

This clone was recorded a few times. Within the sample, other DNA sequences also encode this same CDR3. The chain is built from TRBV5-1 and TRBJ2-2; 10 bases match TRBD2. The CDR3 length is 15 residues. Losses at the gene ends were 5 bases for V and 3 bases for J; bases not matched to a gene: 4. Germline V CDR1 and CDR2: SGHRS, YFSETQ. DNA for the CDR3: TGCGCCAGCAGTTCCGGGACTAGCGACACCGGGGAGCTGTTTTTT. Translation gives CASSSGTSDTGELFF.

The chain links TRBV7-2 to TRBJ2-1; no firm D call. CDR1 is SGHTA and CDR2 is FQGNSA in the germline V gene. CDR3 length: 14 residues. V lost 5 bases and J 4 bases, leaving 12 bases between the germline ends. The CDR3 reads CASSPSPAYNEQFF. CDR3 DNA sequence: TGTGCCAGCAGCCCCAGTCCGGCGTACAATGAGCAGTTCTTC.

The gene calls are TRBV18 and TRBJ2-1, with D tentatively TRBD1 or TRBD2 (5 bases each). V was cut by 6 bases and J by 7 bases, with 16 bases left in between. The CDR3 is 14 residues long. In germline, CDR1 is KGHSH, CDR2 LQKENI. The CDR3 DNA reads TGTGCCAGCTCCCAGGGAAGTCGGGGAAATGAGCAGTTCTTC. Translating gives CASSQGSRGNEQFF.

This clone was seen more than once but under ten times. The V call is TRBV5-1, the J call TRBJ1-2, with 9 bases lining up with TRBD1. CDR1 is SGHRS and CDR2 is YFSETQ in the germline V gene. This CDR3 region has 16 residues. With 0 bases clipped from V and 4 bases from J, the junction kept 7 bases outside the gene matches. CDR3 protein: CASSLAPGQGLYGYTF. Written as DNA, the CDR3 is TGCGCCAGCAGCTTGGCGCCGGGACAGGGACTCTATGGCTACACCTTC.

The chain has TRBV6-1 and TRBJ2-5; D gene ambiguous. Trimming removed 4 bases at V and 2 bases at J, with 8 bases between. The CDR3 length is 13 residues. From germline, CDR1 is MNHNS and CDR2 SASEGT. The CDR3 nucleotides read TGTGCCAGCAGTGGAACCTCACAAGAGACCCAGTACTTC. Translated, it gives CASSGTSQETQYF.

This chain links TRBV19 with TRBJ2-7, with 11 bases fitting TRBD1. The CDR3 is 16 residues long. The germline CDR1 and CDR2 sequences are LNHDA and SQIVND (reference sequence). Trimming took 9 bases from V and 1 from J; bases not matched to a gene: 11. CDR3 protein: CARSFAGTGGSYEQYF. Here the CDR3 DNA reads TGTGCCAGATCATTTGCCGGGACAGGGGGATCCTACGAGCAGTACTTC.